This TCR beta chain was obtained from a study of T cells after yellow fever vaccination. Background on the study: Researchers used SMART-Seq v4 Ultra Low Input to prepare fractions that had low cell numbers. The study's findings and limits: Though weaker, the secondary response peaked faster, on day 5 versus 15. Booster sampling recovered most clones from primary vaccination (approximately 96% CD4, approximately 90% CD8).

This clonotype occurred many times. Its antigen is unknown. V was shortened by 5 bases and J by 2 bases, with 10 bases between the two germline ends. Per germline, CDR1 SGHTA and CDR2 FQGNSA. This CDR3 spans 14 amino acids. Each CDR3 protein gets one entry after TCRdb re-called the 5' RACE reads with MiXCR. The data contain 100,000 to 150,000 distinct CDR3 sequences, 7.4% of them singletons. The sequences come from CD4+ T cells sorted from PBMCs, collected around 10 days after the first yellow fever vaccination. This rearrangement joins TRBV7-2 to TRBJ2-1; maybe TRBD1 (6 bases). The receptor was derived from a young man who received the YFV17D yellow fever vaccine. In nucleotides, the CDR3 is TGTGCCAGCAGCATCTCAGGGGCCTACAATGAGCAGTTCTTC. Its protein product is CASSISGAYNEQFF.